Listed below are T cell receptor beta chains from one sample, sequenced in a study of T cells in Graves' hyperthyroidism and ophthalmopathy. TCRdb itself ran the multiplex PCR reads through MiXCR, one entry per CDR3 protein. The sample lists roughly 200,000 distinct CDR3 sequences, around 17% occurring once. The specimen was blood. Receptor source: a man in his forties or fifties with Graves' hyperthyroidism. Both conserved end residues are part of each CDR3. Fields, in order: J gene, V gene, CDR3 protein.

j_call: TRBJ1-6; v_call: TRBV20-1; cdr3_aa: CSAATALNSPLHF
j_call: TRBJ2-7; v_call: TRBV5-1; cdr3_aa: CASSFGTGGYEQYF
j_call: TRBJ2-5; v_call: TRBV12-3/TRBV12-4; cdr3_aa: CASSLPGQGQETQYF
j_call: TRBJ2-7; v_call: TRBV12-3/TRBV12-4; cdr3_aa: CASSSNRAGEQYF
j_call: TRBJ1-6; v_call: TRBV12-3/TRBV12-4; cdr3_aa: CASSLEYNSPLHF
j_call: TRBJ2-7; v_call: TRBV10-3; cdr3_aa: CAISPGTGTYEQYF
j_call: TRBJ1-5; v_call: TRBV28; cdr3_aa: CASSLPGLGYGTNQPQHF
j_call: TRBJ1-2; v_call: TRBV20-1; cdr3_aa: CSAIAVGTGDGYTF
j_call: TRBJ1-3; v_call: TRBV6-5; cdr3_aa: CASSYHPVQGGSGNTIYF
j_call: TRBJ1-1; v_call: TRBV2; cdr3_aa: CASSEYGGSTEAFF